The source of this T cell receptor (beta chain) is a study of technical replicates of blood from a few donors. In germline, CDR1 is SGDLS, CDR2 YYNGEE. V gave up 3 bases and J gave up 6 bases; unmatched junction bases: 10. This CDR3 is built from 15 residues. Assay: immunoSEQ multiplex PCR; the TCRdb copy retains only in-frame clones and omits some. The sample has 60,000 to 80,000 clones, more than 85% seen once. The TCR comes from a human donor in good health. Some clones in this sample may be carry-over from other donors' samples. The genes are TRBV9 and TRBJ2-3; 7 nucleotides align to TRBD2. The source material was PBMCs. The CDR3 DNA sequence: TGTGCCAGCAGCGACCAGCGGGGAGGGTGGGATACGCAGTATTTT. Translation: CASSDQRGGWDTQYF. Complete variable domain (other parts from reference TRBV9 and TRBJ2-3): DSGVTQTPKHLITATGQRVTLRCSPRSGDLSVYWYQQSLDQGLQFLIQYYNGEERAKGNILERFSAQQFPDLHSELNLSSLELGDSALYFCASSDQRGGWDTQYFGPGTRLTVL.